Here is one TCR beta chain with its context. Its antigen remains unidentified. The data were taken from a study of cytomegalovirus exposure and HLA in healthy donors. Whole-study results and caveats: The number of N-insertions in an Asian-associated ancestry cluster was reportedly below the 666-donor mean in a later analysis. CMV serostatus was the only immune exposure information that was available.

It was with 60 Vbeta and 13 Jbeta primers that the PCR ran. Sequencing used immunoSEQ multiplex PCR; TCRdb keeps in-frame clones, though not all of them. Its table records about 200,000 clones. V lost 6 bases, J lost 5 bases, and 19 bases lay in between. This CDR3 has 15 residues. Germline assignment: CDR1 MNHNY and CDR2 SVGAGI (reference sequence). J is TRBJ1-2 and V is TRBV6-6; D may be TRBD1 (6 bases). The TCR originated in a boy aged 5-17 years in good health and CMV-seronegative. The sequenced material came from PBMCs. The CDR3 nucleotides read TGTGCCAGCAGGTCAGCGAACAGGGATTTGTATGGCTACACCTTC. It encodes CASRSANRDLYGYTF.